The text below deals with one T cell receptor (beta chain). Germline loops: CDR1 DFQATT, CDR2 SNEGSKA (reference sequence). The CDR3 is 11 residues long. V was trimmed by 2 bases and J by 6 bases, leaving 6 bases between them. The data stem from a study of blood T cell repertoires in COVID-19. Study background: Researchers got acute and convalescent COVID-19 samples from the United States, Italy and Spain. T cells, B-cell-depleted T cells, or PBMCs provided the cDNA or gDNA that served as material.

The repertoire was sequenced with immunoSEQ multiplex PCR; TCRdb's copy has only in-frame clones and lacks some. Here the sample spans about 170,000 clones, roughly 85% being singletons. This receptor was taken from a woman aged 80 or older with active or convalescent COVID-19. The chain carries TRBV20-1 and TRBJ2-3, with D possibly TRBD2 on 6 matching bases. Input material: peripheral blood. The CDR3 is CSARLADTQYF. The CDR3 coding sequence is TGCAGTGCTAGACTAGCGGATACGCAGTATTTT.